This TCR beta chain was documented in a study of circulating tumor DNA in untreated peripheral T-cell lymphoma. Regarding the study as a whole: In roughly 77% of patients, tumor-specific clonotypes were identified.

Trimming removed 5 bases at V and 1 base at J, with 17 bases between. There are 17 residues in the CDR3. The germline CDR1 and CDR2 sequences are KGHSH and LQKENI. On this clone itself: What it binds is unknown.

Tumor tissue was collected at baseline, before treatment began. Produced via immunoSEQ multiplex PCR; TCRdb's table is partial and in-frame only. The top ten clones hold just over 2% of a sample with thousands of clones, 82% of them seen once. Material: tumor tissue. This receptor was identified in a human donor with peripheral T-cell lymphoma. The V and J genes are TRBV18 and TRBJ2-2; D is perhaps TRBD1 or TRBD2 (5 bases each). CDR3 in DNA: TGTGCCAGCTCATTTCTGGGACCGAGAATGAACACCGGGGAGCTGTTTTTT. It specifies CASSFLGPRMNTGELFF. The full variable domain, with the rest looked up from reference TRBV18 and TRBJ2-2, is NAGVMQNPRHLVRRRGQEARLRCSPMKGHSHVYWYRQLPEEGLKFMVYLQKENIIDESGMPKERFSAEFPKEGPSILRIQQVVRGDSAAYFCASSFLGPRMNTGELFFGEGSRLTVL.